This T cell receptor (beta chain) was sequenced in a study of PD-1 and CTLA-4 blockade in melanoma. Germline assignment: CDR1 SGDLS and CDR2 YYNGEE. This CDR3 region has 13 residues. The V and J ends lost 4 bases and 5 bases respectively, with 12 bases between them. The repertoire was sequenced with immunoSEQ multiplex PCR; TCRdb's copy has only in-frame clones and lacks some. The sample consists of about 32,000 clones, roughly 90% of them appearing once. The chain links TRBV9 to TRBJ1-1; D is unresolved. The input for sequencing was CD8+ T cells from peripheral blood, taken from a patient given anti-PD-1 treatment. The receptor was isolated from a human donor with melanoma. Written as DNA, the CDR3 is TGTGCCAGCAGCCCCGGGAGCGGGACTGAAGCTTTCTTT. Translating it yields CASSPGSGTEAFF.